Listed here are 25 T cell receptor beta chains from one sample, sequenced in a study of early T cells in non-severe SARS-CoV-2 infection. TCRdb independently ran MiXCR on the 5' RACE reads; one entry per CDR3 protein. The profile shows 53,000 or so distinct CDR3 sequences, roughly an eighth of them singletons. The sequencing used whole blood, collected at baseline. These receptors all stem from an adult who was a healthcare worker with PCR-confirmed SARS-CoV-2 infection or an uninfected control (not recorded which).

This clonotype was counted between two and nine times. The J gene is TRBJ2-1, the V gene TRBV20-1; D tentatively fits TRBD1 or TRBD2 (5 bases each). Trimming removed 4 bases at V and 7 bases at J, with 11 bases between. The CDR3 is 12 residues long. From germline, CDR1 is DFQATT and CDR2 SNEGSKA (reference sequence). In nucleotides, the CDR3 is TGCAGTGCTATTGCTTGGGGGAATGAGCAGTTCTTC. This sequence encodes CSAIAWGNEQFF.

The chain is built from TRBV7-9 and TRBJ2-7; 11 bases fit TRBD1. This CDR3 spans 13 amino acids. CDR1 is SEHNR and CDR2 is FQNEAQ in the germline V gene (reference sequence). The ends lost 5 bases at V and 6 bases at J; junction bases unmatched: 3. The CDR3 sequence is CASSRTGGTEQYF. CDR3 in DNA: TGTGCCAGCAGCCGGACAGGGGGCACCGAGCAGTACTTC.

The chain carries TRBV7-9 and TRBJ1-3; D is undetermined. The germline V and J ends were trimmed by 1 base and 0 bases, with 4 bases remaining between them. Germline lookup yields CDR1 SEHNR and CDR2 FQNEAQ (reference sequence). The CDR3 runs 14 residues. The CDR3 protein is CASSLGSSGNTIYF. The DNA for the CDR3 is TGTGCCAGCAGCTTAGGCAGCTCTGGAAACACCATATATTTT.

The gene calls are TRBV11-3 and TRBJ2-7; possibly TRBD1 for D (6 bases). Trimming shortened V by 0 bases and J by 1 base, and 13 bases separated the two germline ends. Germline-derived CDR1 and CDR2 are SGHNT and YENEEA. This CDR3 spans 16 amino acids. The CDR3 loop reads CASSLDQAQGSYEQYF. The CDR3 coding sequence is TGTGCCAGCAGCTTAGACCAAGCCCAGGGGTCCTACGAGCAGTACTTC.

This clonotype was picked up many times. This chain joins TRBV7-9 and TRBJ1-1; D uncertain. From germline, CDR1 is SEHNR and CDR2 FQNEAQ (reference sequence). There are 13 residues in the CDR3. The germline V and J ends were trimmed by 2 bases and 4 bases, with 8 bases remaining between them. Here the CDR3 reads CASSLYVSTEAFF. In DNA form, the CDR3 reads TGTGCCAGCAGCTTATATGTTAGCACTGAAGCTTTCTTT.

The chain recombines TRBV14 with TRBJ2-3; 9 bases fit TRBD1. V lost 5 bases, J lost 3 bases, and 6 bases stayed unmatched. The CDR3 runs to 15 residues. The germline V gene has CDR1 SGHDN and CDR2 FVKESK. The CDR3 is CASSLRTGATDTQYF. The CDR3 DNA follows: TGTGCCAGCAGCTTGCGGACAGGGGCGACAGATACGCAGTATTTT.

This clonotype was observed many times. The chain recombines TRBV20-1 with TRBJ2-7; D remains unclear. V was clipped by 0 bases and J by 3 bases, with 3 bases between them. CDR1 is DFQATT and CDR2 is SNEGSKA in the germline V gene (reference sequence). The CDR3 is made up of 11 amino acids. The CDR3 here is CSAREDYEQYF. Written as DNA, the CDR3 is TGCAGTGCTAGAGAAGACTACGAGCAGTACTTC.

This clonotype has just a few counts. J is TRBJ1-2 and V is TRBV7-2, with 7 bases fitting TRBD1. This CDR3 spans 14 amino acids. The ends lost 6 bases at V and 2 bases at J; junction bases unmatched: 6. From germline, CDR1 is SGHTA and CDR2 FQGNSA. CDR3 amino acids: CASSKGQANYGYTF. Here the CDR3 DNA reads TGTGCCAGCAGTAAAGGACAGGCAAACTATGGCTACACCTTC.

Only a few counts were recorded for this clonotype. J is TRBJ2-3 and V is TRBV24-1, with 10 bases that match TRBD2. CDR1 is KGHDR, CDR2 SFDVKD, per germline. J was trimmed by 0 bases and V by 1 base; bases with no gene match: 3. The CDR3 consists of 17 residues. CDR3 residues: CATSDLRTSGSTDTQYF. In DNA, the CDR3 is TGTGCCACCAGTGATTTAAGGACTAGCGGTAGCACAGATACGCAGTATTTT.

This clonotype has at least ten counts. The chain couples TRBV9 to TRBJ2-1, with 8 bases matching TRBD2. Germline assignment: CDR1 SGDLS and CDR2 YYNGEE. V shed 1 base and J 5 bases; nucleotides not matched to a gene: 5. This CDR3 contains 15 residues. CDR3 DNA sequence: TGTGCCAGCAGCGTATATAGCGGGACCCACAATGAGCAGTTCTTC. Translation: CASSVYSGTHNEQFF.

The gene calls are TRBV4-3 and TRBJ2-1; 10 bases match TRBD1. CDR3 length equals 15 residues. The V gene end was trimmed by 3 bases and the J gene end by 8 bases; junction bases not matched to a gene: 7. The germline V gene encodes CDR1 LGHNA and CDR2 YSLEER. As DNA, the CDR3 is TGCGCCAGCAGCCACGCGACAGGGGGCTATGATGAGCAGTTCTTC. Amino acid sequence: CASSHATGGYDEQFF.

This clonotype was seen at least ten times. The chain couples TRBV7-9 to TRBJ1-1; 9 nucleotides line up with TRBD1. This CDR3 region has 13 residues. The trim removed 10 bases at V and 5 bases at J, leaving 8 bases unmatched. The germline gives CDR1 SEHNR, CDR2 FQNEAQ (reference sequence). The CDR3, as DNA: TGTGCCACCTCAACAGGGGGCAAGACTGAAGCTTTCTTT. It translates to CATSTGGKTEAFF.

The sample holds a few counts of this clonotype. V gene TRBV2 combines with J gene TRBJ2-7, with 9 bases lining up with TRBD2. Looked up from germline, CDR1 is SNHLY and CDR2 is FYNNEI. Trimming cost V 7 bases and J 4 bases; bases outside gene matches: 11. The CDR3 runs to 15 residues. The DNA for the CDR3 is TGTGCCAGCACCCCTCGGCGGGAGGGGTTGTACGAGCAGTACTTC. As protein: CASTPRREGLYEQYF.

The chain employs TRBV7-2 and TRBJ2-7; D could derive from TRBD1 or TRBD2 (5 bases each). The CDR3 spans 15 residues. Per germline, CDR1 SGHTA and CDR2 FQGNSA. With 7 bases removed from V and 2 bases from J, the gap between germline ends came to 18 bases. The CDR3 region has the DNA TGTGCCAGCACCGCTCCAGCCGGGGCTCCCTACGAGCAGTACTTC. It encodes CASTAPAGAPYEQYF.

This clonotype was seen once. The V and J genes are TRBV3-1 and TRBJ2-2, with 12 bases matching TRBD2. V shed 3 bases, J shed 9 bases, and the junction held 5 bases outside the gene matches. From germline, CDR1 is LGHDT and CDR2 YNNKEL (reference sequence). This CDR3 is 15 amino acids long. As DNA, the CDR3 is TGTGCCAGCAGCCACCTAGCGGGAGGGTCGTGGGAGCTGTTTTTT. Amino acid sequence: CASSHLAGGSWELFF.

V gene TRBV6-2 or TRBV6-3 combines with J gene TRBJ1-5; D remains unclear. CDR1 MNHEY and CDR2 SVGEGT come from the germline V gene. V shed 4 bases and J shed 0 bases, with 10 bases lying between them. The CDR3 sequence is 15 residues long. The CDR3 nucleotides read TGTGCCAGCAGTTTCGACCTCAATAGCAATCAGCCCCAGCATTTT. Amino acid sequence: CASSFDLNSNQPQHF.

The chain links TRBV6-5 to TRBJ2-7; 7 nucleotides agree with TRBD1. Looked up from germline, CDR1 is MNHEY and CDR2 is SVGAGI. V lost 2 bases to trimming and J lost 5 bases; unmatched junction nucleotides: 9. The CDR3 consists of 15 residues. In DNA, the CDR3 is TGTGCCAGCAGTTACAGTAGGACAGGCCCCCACGAGCAGTACTTC. This codes for CASSYSRTGPHEQYF.

This clonotype appeared a few times. The rearrangement uses TRBV7-6 and TRBJ2-7; possibly TRBD1 for D (5 bases). CDR1 and CDR2 from the germline V gene are SGHVS and FNYEAQ. The germline V and J ends were trimmed by 6 bases and 5 bases, with 17 bases remaining between them. The CDR3 has 14 amino acids. The CDR3 sequence: CASSSQAGMNEQYF. CDR3 in DNA: TGTGCCAGCAGTTCCCAGGCAGGGATGAACGAGCAGTACTTC.

The chain couples TRBV24-1 to TRBJ2-3; D may be TRBD1 or TRBD2 (5 bases each). The germline V and J ends were trimmed by 0 bases and 0 bases, with 6 bases remaining between them. Germline assignment: CDR1 KGHDR and CDR2 SFDVKD. There are 15 residues in the CDR3. The CDR3 is CATSDLGGSTDTQYF. In nucleotides, the CDR3 is TGTGCCACCAGTGATTTGGGGGGAAGCACAGATACGCAGTATTTT.

In this sample, this clonotype turned up many times. The chain is built from TRBV7-9 and TRBJ2-1; 9 nucleotides line up with TRBD2. Germline values: CDR1 SEHNR, CDR2 FQNEAQ (reference sequence). V was clipped by 5 bases and J by 7 bases; unmatched bases: 6. The length of the CDR3 is 14 residues. The CDR3 loop is CASSPGTSRNEQFF. As DNA, the CDR3 is TGTGCCAGCAGCCCCGGGACTAGCCGGAATGAGCAGTTCTTC.

The chain recombines TRBV20-1 with TRBJ1-2; tentative D call: TRBD1 (6 bases). Looked up from germline, CDR1 is DFQATT and CDR2 is SNEGSKA (reference sequence). The V and J ends lost 2 bases and 4 bases respectively, with 20 bases between them. The CDR3 sequence is 16 residues long. The CDR3 loop reads CSARSGQTGWGYGYTF. Here the CDR3 DNA reads TGCAGTGCTAGATCAGGACAGACAGGATGGGGCTATGGCTACACCTTC.

This clonotype was counted at least ten times. This chain connects TRBV20-1 to TRBJ2-1, with TRBD2 matching 7 bases. This CDR3 contains 13 residues. The V gene's germline CDR1 is DFQATT and CDR2 SNEGSKA (reference sequence). V lost 2 bases and J lost 9; bases outside the gene matches: 7. CDR3 amino acids: CSARHTGGGEQFF. In DNA, the CDR3 is TGCAGTGCTAGACATACGGGGGGAGGTGAGCAGTTCTTC.

This clonotype was seen repeatedly, ten times or more. The genes are TRBV10-2 and TRBJ2-3; D gene unclear. Germline V CDR1 and CDR2: WSHSY, SAAADI. V was clipped by 7 bases and J by 2 bases, with 4 bases between them. CDR3 length: 11 residues. Written as DNA, the CDR3 is TGCGCCAGCAAGGACACAGATACGCAGTATTTT. This translates into CASKDTDTQYF.

This clonotype was seen a few times. This chain uses TRBV11-3 with TRBJ2-7; D is uncertain. Germline V gene lookup returns CDR1 SGHNT and CDR2 YENEEA. The CDR3 extends over 13 amino acids. The V end lost 5 bases, the J end lost 0 bases, and 8 bases lay between the germline ends. CDR3 nucleotide sequence: TGTGCCAGCAGCCCCACAAGCTCCTACGAGCAGTACTTC. Translation gives CASSPTSSYEQYF. Looking up the rest from reference TRBV11-3 and TRBJ2-7 gives the full variable domain: EAGVVQSPRYKIIEKKQPVAFWCNPISGHNTLYWYLQNLGQGPELLIRYENEEAVDDSQLPKDRFSAERLKGVDSTLKIQPAELGDSAVYLCASSPTSSYEQYFGPGTRLTVT.

V usage is TRBV28 and J usage is TRBJ2-7; TRBD2 matches 8 bases. The CDR3 loop spans 16 amino acids. Germline V gene sequence: CDR1 MDHEN, CDR2 SYDVKM. V dropped 6 bases and J dropped 4; count of bases not matched to a gene: 14. The CDR3 DNA reads as TGTGCCAGCAGGCCTCTTTCATGGGGACTAGGTTACGAGCAGTACTTC. Translated, it gives CASRPLSWGLGYEQYF.